This entry lists 26 T cell receptor beta chains sequenced from one sample in a study of blood T cell repertoires in COVID-19. Assay used: immunoSEQ multiplex PCR; TCRdb lists only in-frame clones, some missing. This table has 150,000 to 250,000 clones, 79% appearing once. Input material: peripheral blood. These receptors all stem from a woman in her 40s with COVID-19, enrolled during active disease.

The chain combines TRBV5-1 with TRBJ1-1; unclear D gene. Trimming took off 0 bases at V and 4 bases at J, with 13 bases between the two ends. CDR1 and CDR2 from the germline V gene are SGHRS and YFSETQ. The CDR3 covers 15 residues. Written as DNA, the CDR3 is TGCGCCAGCAGCTTGGCCTATCAGGATGGCACTGAAGCTTTCTTT. Translated, it gives CASSLAYQDGTEAFF.

The chain couples TRBV7-2 to TRBJ2-1; D remains ambiguous. V was cut by 5 bases and J by 9 bases, with 14 bases left in between. The CDR3 is made up of 13 amino acids. In germline, CDR1 is SGHTA, CDR2 FQGNSA. The CDR3 protein is CASSDVPSTEQFF. Written as DNA, the CDR3 is TGTGCCAGCAGCGACGTTCCTAGTACTGAGCAGTTCTTC.

In its sample, this clone was seen many times. The gene calls are TRBV19 and TRBJ2-3, with TRBD2 matching 7 bases. Germline assignment: CDR1 LNHDA and CDR2 SQIVND (reference sequence). CDR3 length: 15 residues. Germline trimming cut 5 bases from V and 2 bases from J; bases unmatched to any gene: 7. The chain's CDR3 is CASSLTSAHTDTQYF. Written as DNA, the CDR3 is TGTGCCAGTAGTCTAACTAGCGCGCACACAGATACGCAGTATTTT.

The genes are TRBV11-3 and TRBJ2-1, with 12 bases fitting TRBD2. The V and J ends lost 5 bases and 10 bases, in that order; junction bases with no gene match: 9. The CDR3 length is 15 residues. Germline V gene sequence: CDR1 SGHNT, CDR2 YENEEA. The CDR3 nucleotides read TGTGCCAGCAGCCCCTCGTCCGGACTAGCGGGAGAGCAGTTCTTC. Protein: CASSPSSGLAGEQFF.

This clone was seen once. Here the CDR3 reads CASSSSQGASQHF. The CDR3 DNA sequence: TGTGCCAGCAGCTCCTCACAGGGGGCTAGCCAGCATTTT. The V call is TRBV7-2, the J call TRBJ1-5, with 9 bases identical to TRBD1. CDR1 and CDR2 (germline): SGHTA, FQGNSA. CDR3 length: 13 residues. V lost 4 bases, J lost 12 bases, and 7 bases stayed unmatched.

The chain combines TRBV18 with TRBJ1-2; D call uncertain. In germline, CDR1 is KGHSH, CDR2 LQKENI. V was pared by 6 bases and J by 7 bases, with 18 bases between. The length of the CDR3 is 14 residues. CDR3 sequence (DNA): TGTGCCAGCTCTCCCGACGCGGGTTGGGGTGGCTACACCTTC. It translates to CASSPDAGWGGYTF. The full variable domain, completed using reference TRBV18 and TRBJ1-2, is NAGVMQNPRHLVRRRGQEARLRCSPMKGHSHVYWYRQLPEEGLKFMVYLQKENIIDESGMPKERFSAEFPKEGPSILRIQQVVRGDSAAYFCASSPDAGWGGYTFGSGTRLTVV.

V and J are TRBV5-1 and TRBJ2-7; no reliable D call. V was clipped by 0 bases and J by 3 bases, with 7 bases between them. This CDR3 comprises 13 residues. Germline CDR1 reads SGHRS; CDR2 reads YFSETQ. The CDR3 sequence is CASSLAAGYEQYF. The CDR3 nucleotides read TGCGCCAGCAGCTTGGCCGCAGGCTACGAGCAGTACTTC.

Only a few counts were recorded for this clone. The V call is TRBV7-2, the J call TRBJ1-1, with D possibly TRBD1 on 5 matching bases. Germline values: CDR1 SGHTA, CDR2 FQGNSA. Trimming left V 5 bases short and J 5 bases short, with 18 bases between. The CDR3 totals 15 residues. CDR3 sequence (DNA): TGTGCCAGCAGCCGGCGGACACACCTAGGAACTGAAGCTTTCTTT. Translation gives CASSRRTHLGTEAFF.

This clone has more than one count but fewer than ten. The chain links TRBV12-3 or TRBV12-4 to TRBJ2-5; maybe TRBD1 (6 bases). The CDR3 is made up of 13 amino acids. V gave up 8 bases and J gave up 7 bases, with 17 bases separating them. This CDR3 reads CASGRDGQRTQYF. CDR3 in DNA: TGTGCCAGCGGCCGGGACGGACAGAGGACCCAGTACTTC.

The chain is built from TRBV5-4 and TRBJ2-1; TRBD2 agrees at 8 bases. CDR1 and CDR2 from the germline V gene are SGHNT and YYREEE (reference sequence). V lost 5 bases, J lost 2 bases, and 6 bases stayed unmatched. The CDR3 runs to 15 residues. CDR3 coding DNA: TGTGCCAGCAGAAAAAGCGGGAGCCCCTACAATGAGCAGTTCTTC. Encoded protein: CASRKSGSPYNEQFF. The full variable domain, with the rest looked up from reference TRBV5-4 and TRBJ2-1, is ETGVTQSPTHLIKTRGQQVTLRCSSQSGHNTVSWYQQALGQGPQFIFQYYREEENGRGNFPPRFSGLQFPNYSSELNVNALELDDSALYLCASRKSGSPYNEQFFGPGTRLTVL.

The CDR3 spells CSAASGGLYNEQFF. CDR3 DNA: TGCAGCGCGGCTAGCGGGGGGCTCTACAATGAGCAGTTCTTC. The rearrangement uses TRBV29-1 and TRBJ2-1; 11 bases are a match to TRBD2. Unmatched junction bases numbered 5, after V lost 7 bases and J lost 3 bases. Germline CDR1 and CDR2: SQVTM and ANQGSEA. This CDR3 contains 14 residues.

In DNA form, the CDR3 reads TGTGCCTGGAGTCCTAGCGGGGGTACTTATACGCAGTATTTT. Its translation is CAWSPSGGTYTQYF. The chain employs TRBV30 and TRBJ2-3, with 10 bases aligning to TRBD2. Unmatched junction bases numbered 6, after V lost 2 bases and J lost 7 bases. The CDR3 is made up of 14 amino acids. The V gene's germline CDR1 is GTSNPN and CDR2 SVGIG (reference sequence).

The gene calls are TRBV6-5 and TRBJ1-2; TRBD1 agrees at 7 bases. This CDR3 has 15 residues. Germline-derived CDR1 and CDR2 are MNHEY and SVGAGI. Germline trimming cut 0 bases from V and 2 bases from J; bases unmatched to any gene: 3. The CDR3 is CASSYSLTGNYGYTF. The CDR3, as DNA: TGTGCCAGCAGTTACTCCTTGACAGGGAACTATGGCTACACCTTC.

The sample holds one count of this clone. The rearrangement links TRBV25-1 to TRBJ2-7; 7 bases match TRBD2. There are 15 residues in the CDR3. The trim removed 4 bases at V and 0 bases at J, leaving 6 bases unmatched. CDR1 is MGHDK and CDR2 is SYGVNS in the germline V gene. The CDR3 loop reads CASSAPGLSSYEQYF. CDR3 bases: TGTGCCAGCAGTGCACCGGGACTATCCTCCTACGAGCAGTACTTC.

The chain uses TRBV7-2 and TRBJ1-6; D is perhaps TRBD1 (5 bases). V lost 5 bases and J lost 15, with 20 bases in between. Germline V lookup: CDR1 SGHTA, CDR2 FQGNSA. The CDR3 spans 14 residues. This CDR3 is CASSPGPSGENLHF. The CDR3 bases are TGTGCCAGCAGCCCGGGACCCTCGGGGGAAAACCTCCACTTT.

This clone has just a few counts. This chain joins TRBV5-1 and TRBJ2-7; 7 nucleotides agree with TRBD2. Trimming removed 0 bases from V and 0 bases from J; junction bases left unmatched: 6. Per germline, CDR1 SGHRS and CDR2 YFSETQ. The CDR3 length is 16 residues. CDR3 nucleotides: TGCGCCAGCAGCTTGGAGGCTAGCGGAAGCTCCTACGAGCAGTACTTC. This translates into CASSLEASGSSYEQYF.

The chain employs TRBV4-3 and TRBJ2-3, with TRBD2 matching 12 bases. CDR3 length: 17 amino acids. Germline CDR1 is LGHNA and CDR2 is YSLEER. The J segment lost 0 bases and the V segment lost 3 bases, leaving 4 bases of the junction unmatched. CDR3 in amino acids: CASSHRLAGESTDTQYF. The DNA for the CDR3 is TGCGCCAGCAGCCACCGACTAGCGGGGGAGAGCACAGATACGCAGTATTTT.

This clone was recorded a few times. The CDR3 spells CASRKPGVETNEQFF. CDR3 bases: TGCGCCAGCAGAAAACCCGGGGTAGAAACCAATGAGCAGTTCTTC. The V and J genes are TRBV5-1 and TRBJ2-1; D perhaps matches TRBD2 (5 bases). The CDR3 has 15 residues. Trimming took off 5 bases at V and 6 bases at J, with 18 bases between the two ends. The germline gives CDR1 SGHRS, CDR2 YFSETQ.

This chain links TRBV24-1 with TRBJ1-2; possible D gene TRBD1, 5 bases. V lost 9 bases and J lost 8, with 21 bases in between. The germline V gene encodes CDR1 KGHDR and CDR2 SFDVKD. The length of the CDR3 is 14 residues. Here the CDR3 reads CATSRGGAGDGYTF. The DNA for the CDR3 is TGTGCCACCTCCCGCGGAGGGGCGGGCGACGGCTACACCTTC.

The chain uses TRBV15 and TRBJ2-5, with TRBD1 as a possible D gene (5 bases). Germline V CDR1 and CDR2: LNHNV, YYDKDF (reference sequence). Trimming shortened V by 0 bases and J by 4 bases, and 12 bases separated the two germline ends. The CDR3 loop spans 15 amino acids. This chain's CDR3 is CATSRETQGRETQYF. The CDR3 DNA reads as TGTGCCACCAGCAGAGAAACTCAGGGTAGAGAGACCCAGTACTTC.

The chain links TRBV3-1 (or the pseudogene TRBV3-2) to TRBJ2-1, with TRBD2 matching 14 bases. Germline V gene sequence: CDR1 LGHDT, CDR2 YNNKEL (reference sequence). This CDR3 has 17 residues. Trimming removed 3 bases from V and 6 bases from J; junction bases left unmatched: 7. As DNA, the CDR3 is TGTGCCAGCAGCCAGGGACTAGCGGGAGTAATTAGCAATGAGCAGTTCTTC. It specifies CASSQGLAGVISNEQFF.

To note about this clone: It differs at one base from a far larger clone, so likely a read error. The same CDR3 arises from other DNA sequences in this sample as well. The J gene is TRBJ1-1, the V gene TRBV30, with D possibly being TRBD1 (5 bases). Per germline, CDR1 GTSNPN and CDR2 SVGIG (reference sequence). The CDR3 runs to 13 residues. The CDR3 nucleotides read TGTGCGTGGGTGGGGCAGGGAGGGGCTGAAGCTTTCTTT. Translation gives CAWVGQGGAEAFF.

This sequence joins TRBV7-9 and TRBJ2-7; TRBD1 is a possible D gene (6 bases). The CDR3 sequence is 15 residues long. Trimming shortened V by 7 bases and J by 0 bases, and 16 bases separated the two germline ends. Germline V CDR1 and CDR2: SEHNR, FQNEAQ (reference sequence). This CDR3 is CASTIQGRPSYEQYF. CDR3 in DNA: TGTGCCAGCACTATACAGGGAAGACCCTCCTACGAGCAGTACTTC.

The rearrangement links TRBV2 to TRBJ2-2, with TRBD1 matching 8 bases. The CDR3 runs to 15 residues. Germline CDR1 and CDR2: SNHLY and FYNNEI. V was pared by 5 bases and J by 5 bases, with 7 bases of the junction left unmatched. The CDR3: CASSNQGARTGELFF. The DNA for the CDR3 is TGTGCCAGCAGTAATCAGGGGGCCCGAACCGGGGAGCTGTTTTTT.

The rearrangement uses TRBV29-1 and TRBJ1-2, with D possibly TRBD1 on 5 matching bases. The CDR3 contains 13 residues. V lost 3 bases, J lost 0 bases, and 8 bases lay in between. Germline loops: CDR1 SQVTM, CDR2 ANQGSEA. The CDR3 protein is CSVDSTANYGYTF. The CDR3 region has the DNA TGCAGCGTTGACTCGACAGCTAACTATGGCTACACCTTC.

The table lists this clone with a few counts. The rearrangement joins TRBV6-5 to TRBJ2-2; D is undetermined. The germline V gene encodes CDR1 MNHEY and CDR2 SVGAGI. The CDR3 is 15 amino acids. The V end was cut by 6 bases, the J end by 4 bases, with 15 bases between. CDR3 sequence: CASSTFRTVTGELFF. The CDR3, as DNA: TGTGCCAGCAGCACTTTCCGAACAGTCACCGGGGAGCTGTTTTTT.